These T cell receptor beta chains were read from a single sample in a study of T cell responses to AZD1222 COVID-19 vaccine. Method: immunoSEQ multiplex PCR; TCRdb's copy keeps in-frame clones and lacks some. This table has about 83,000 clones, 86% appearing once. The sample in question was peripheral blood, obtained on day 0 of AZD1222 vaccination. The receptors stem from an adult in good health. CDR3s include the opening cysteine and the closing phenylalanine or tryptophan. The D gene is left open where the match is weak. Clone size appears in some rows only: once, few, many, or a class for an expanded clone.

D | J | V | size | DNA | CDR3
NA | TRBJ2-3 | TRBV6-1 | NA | TGTGCCAGCAGTGAAATTACGGGGGGCACAGATACGCAGTATTTT | CASSEITGGTDTQYF
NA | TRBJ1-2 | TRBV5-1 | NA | TGCGCCAGCAGCTTGGCAGGGGAGGATGGCTACACCTTC | CASSLAGEDGYTF
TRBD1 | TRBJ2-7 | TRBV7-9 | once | TGTGCCAGCACCCCCCTCCCGGGGACAGGGGACTACGAGCAGTACTTC | CASTPLPGTGDYEQYF
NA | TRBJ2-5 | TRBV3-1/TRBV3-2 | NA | TGTGCCAGCAGCCAAACTTCCGGGACCCAAGAGACCCAGTACTTC | CASSQTSGTQETQYF
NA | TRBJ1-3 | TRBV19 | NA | TGTGCCAGTAGTATAGTCGCCGGAGGGGGAGCTGGAAACACCATATATTTT | CASSIVAGGGAGNTIYF
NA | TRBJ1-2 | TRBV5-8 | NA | TGTGCCAGCACCTTCCGACAGACCTACTATGGCTACACCTTC | CASTFRQTYYGYTF
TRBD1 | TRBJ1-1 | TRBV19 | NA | TGTGCCAGTAGGATGACAGGGCTGAACACTGAAGCTTTCTTT | CASRMTGLNTEAFF
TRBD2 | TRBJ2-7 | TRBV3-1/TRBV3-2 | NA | TGTGCCAGCAGCCCACAAATGACTAGCGGGCCCTACGAGCAGTACTTC | CASSPQMTSGPYEQYF
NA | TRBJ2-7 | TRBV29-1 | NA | TGCAGCGTTGGGGGGTCGACTAGTTACGAGCAGTACTTC | CSVGGSTSYEQYF
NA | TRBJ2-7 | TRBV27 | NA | TGTGCCAGCAGTTTAAGAGGGTACGCCGAGCAGTACTTC | CASSLRGYAEQYF
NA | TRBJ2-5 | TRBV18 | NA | TGTGCCAGCTCACCAGGCACACAAGAGACCCAGTACTTC | CASSPGTQETQYF
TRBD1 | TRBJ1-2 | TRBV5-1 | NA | TGCGCCAGCAGCCAACCGACAGGGGGCGTCTATGGCTACACCTTC | CASSQPTGGVYGYTF
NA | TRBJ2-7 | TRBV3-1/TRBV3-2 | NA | TGTGCCAGCAGCCCACCCCCTCCTAGATACGAGCAGTACTTC | CASSPPPPRYEQYF
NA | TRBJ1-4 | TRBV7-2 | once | TGTGCCAGCAGCTTAGAAGGACAGCAAAATGAAAAACTGTTTTTT | CASSLEGQQNEKLFF
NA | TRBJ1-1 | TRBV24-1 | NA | TGTGCCATCCCGAGCGGCAGGGCGTTTTCTTGGAACACTGAAGCTTTCTTT | CAIPSGRAFSWNTEAFF
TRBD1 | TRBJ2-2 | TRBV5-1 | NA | TGCGCCAGCGGGACAGGGGAAACCGGGGAGCTGTTTTTT | CASGTGETGELFF
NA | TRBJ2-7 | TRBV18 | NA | TGTGCCAGCTCACCCCGACAATACGAGCAGTACTTC | CASSPRQYEQYF
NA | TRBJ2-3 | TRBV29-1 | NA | TGCAGCGTTGAAGGGGGGGCGGGCACAGATACGCAGTATTTT | CSVEGGAGTDTQYF
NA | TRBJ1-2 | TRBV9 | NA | TGTGCCAGCAGCGTAGGGTCAAACCCTTATGGCTACACCTTC | CASSVGSNPYGYTF
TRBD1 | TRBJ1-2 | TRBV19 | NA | TGTGCCAGTAGTTCTTGGACAGGGGAGAGTGCGAACTATGGCTACACCTTC | CASSSWTGESANYGYTF
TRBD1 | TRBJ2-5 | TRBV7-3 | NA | TGTGCCAGCAGCTTAACCCCACGGACAGGGCAAGAGACCCAGTACTTC | CASSLTPRTGQETQYF
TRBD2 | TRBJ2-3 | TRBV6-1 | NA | TGTGCCAGCAGTGAAGTTTTAGCGGGGGGGATAACCACAGATACGCAGTATTTT | CASSEVLAGGITTDTQYF
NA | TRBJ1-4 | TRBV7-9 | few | TGTGCCAGCAGAGCTACAGGGTATGGGTCTAATGAAAAACTGTTTTTT | CASRATGYGSNEKLFF
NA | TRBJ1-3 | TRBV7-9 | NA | TGTGCCAGCAGCTTAGGGGCGGTGGGCTCTGGAAACACCATATATTTT | CASSLGAVGSGNTIYF
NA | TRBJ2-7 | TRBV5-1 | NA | TGCGCCAGCAGACCGACAGGCCCAACTATTGGTGAGCAGTACTTC | CASRPTGPTIGEQYF
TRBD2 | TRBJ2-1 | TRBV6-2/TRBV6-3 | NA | TGTGCCAGCAGTTACCCTAATTGGACTAGCGGCACCTACAATGAGCAGTTCTTC | CASSYPNWTSGTYNEQFF
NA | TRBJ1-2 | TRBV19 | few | TGTGCCAGTGGAGGCTCGGCAGGGAAAACTAACTATGGCTACACCTTC | CASGGSAGKTNYGYTF
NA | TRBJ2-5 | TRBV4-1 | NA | TGCGCCAGCAGCCCACAACAAGGGGAGACCCAGTACTTC | CASSPQQGETQYF
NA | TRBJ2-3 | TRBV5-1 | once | TGCGCCAGCAGCTTGTCCACAGATACGCAGTATTTT | CASSLSTDTQYF
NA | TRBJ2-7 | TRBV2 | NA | TGTGCCAGCAAGTTCCAGTGGACTGGACCCTACGAGCAGTACTTC | CASKFQWTGPYEQYF
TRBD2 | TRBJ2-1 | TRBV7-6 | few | TGTGCCAGCAGCTTAGGCCCCGGGACTAGGTACAATGAGCAGTTCTTC | CASSLGPGTRYNEQFF
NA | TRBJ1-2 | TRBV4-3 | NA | TGCGCCAGCAGCCAAGTCTCCGGGGCGTCCTCCTATGGCTACACCTTC | CASSQVSGASSYGYTF
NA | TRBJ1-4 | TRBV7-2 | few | TGTGCCAGCAGCCCGCCTGTATCGTCGGAGGGGTGGCGAAAACTGTTTTTT | CASSPPVSSEGWRKLFF
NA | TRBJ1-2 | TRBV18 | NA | TGTGCCAGCTCACCGGCTGGCAGTAAATTTATTGGCTACACCTTC | CASSPAGSKFIGYTF
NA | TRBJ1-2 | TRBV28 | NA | TGTGCCAGCAGTTCCCGGGGGGAGGACTATGGCTACACCTTC | CASSSRGEDYGYTF
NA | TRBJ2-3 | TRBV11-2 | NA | TGTGCCAGCAGCTTAGCCCTCCCGGGGACCACAGATACGCAGTATTTT | CASSLALPGTTDTQYF
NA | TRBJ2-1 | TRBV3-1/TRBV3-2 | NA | TGTGCCAGCAGCCGCGGACACTCTAATGAGCAGTTCTTC | CASSRGHSNEQFF
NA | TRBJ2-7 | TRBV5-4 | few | TGTGCCAGCAGCCCCTCTGGGGCCCAAGGGTCGCGGGAGCAGTACTTC | CASSPSGAQGSREQYF
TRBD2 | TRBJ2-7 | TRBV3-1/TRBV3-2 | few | TGTGCCAGCAGCCCAAAGACTAGCGGGGGGCCTCAGTACTTC | CASSPKTSGGPQYF
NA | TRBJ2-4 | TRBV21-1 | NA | TGTGCCAGCAGCGCACACTTACCCTTGGGCGGCAGTCTGGCCAAAAACATTCAGTACTTC | CASSAHLPLGGSLAKNIQYF
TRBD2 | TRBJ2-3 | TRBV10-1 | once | TGCGCCAGCAGTGAAGCGGGAGGGCGGAGGAGAGATACGCAGTATTTT | CASSEAGGRRRDTQYF
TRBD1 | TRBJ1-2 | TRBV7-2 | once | TGTGCCAGCAGCTTAGCTCAGGGGGGCTATGGCTACACCTTC | CASSLAQGGYGYTF
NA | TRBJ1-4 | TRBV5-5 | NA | TGTGCCAGCAGCTTGGTTCCTCGGGCAGGGGAAAAACTGTTTTTT | CASSLVPRAGEKLFF
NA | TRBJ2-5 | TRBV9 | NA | TGTGCCAGCAGCCGTGAGGAAGCGCCCACAGGGGAGACCCAGTACTTC | CASSREEAPTGETQYF
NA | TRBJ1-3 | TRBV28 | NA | TGTGCCAGCAGTCCCGCGAGTACAGGTGTTTCTGGAAACACCATATATTTT | CASSPASTGVSGNTIYF
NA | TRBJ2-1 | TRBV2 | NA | TGTGCCAGCAGGTCCGGGACTTCGAATGAGCAGTTCTTC | CASRSGTSNEQFF
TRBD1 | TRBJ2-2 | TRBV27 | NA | TGTGCCAGCAGGGGGACAGGGAACACCGGGGAGCTGTTTTTT | CASRGTGNTGELFF
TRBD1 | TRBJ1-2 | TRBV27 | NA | TGTGCCAGCAGTCCCCTAAGAGGGCAGGGGGCTAACTATGGCTACACCTTC | CASSPLRGQGANYGYTF
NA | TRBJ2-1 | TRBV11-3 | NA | TGTGCCAGCAGCTTAGGGCGGGGTGAGCAGTTCTTC | CASSLGRGEQFF
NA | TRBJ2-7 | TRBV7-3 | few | TGTGCCAGCAGCTTTCAAGGGGGGGACTACGAGCAGTACTTC | CASSFQGGDYEQYF
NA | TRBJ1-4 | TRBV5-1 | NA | TGCGCCAGCAGCTTGGGGGTCCGTTCGACAGAGCTTGAAAAACTGTTTTTT | CASSLGVRSTELEKLFF
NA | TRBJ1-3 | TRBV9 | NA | TGTGCCAGCAGCTACGGGGCATCGGGGGGAAACACCATATATTTT | CASSYGASGGNTIYF
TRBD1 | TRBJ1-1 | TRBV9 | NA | TGTGCCAGCAGCGGGACAGGGGACACTGAAGCTTTCTTT | CASSGTGDTEAFF
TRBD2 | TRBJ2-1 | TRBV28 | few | TGTGCCAGCAGTTTAGCCGGGAGGGCCTCCGAGCAGTTCTTC | CASSLAGRASEQFF